Listed here is a single TCR beta chain. The antigen is unknown. The CDR3 runs to 12 residues. Trimming stripped 7 bases from V and 7 bases from J, with 11 bases between. CDR1 is MNHEY and CDR2 is SMNVEV in the germline V gene (reference sequence). Use of 60 Vbeta and 13 Jbeta primers characterized the PCR. Method: immunoSEQ multiplex PCR; TCRdb's copy keeps in-frame clones and lacks some. This table has about 130,000 clones, around three quarters appearing once. The sample belongs to a study of cytomegalovirus exposure and HLA in healthy donors. The study, taken as a whole, reports: CMV serostatus was the only immune exposure information that was available. Common viral pathogens seemed, in a later analysis, to connect with several of the most significant clusters.

Sequencing was carried out using PBMCs. This TCR was sampled from a woman aged 60-75 years in good health and CMV-seropositive. This chain uses TRBV27 with TRBJ1-5, with D possibly matching TRBD1 (6 bases). Here the CDR3 DNA reads TGTGCCAGCAAGGACAGAGGACAGCCCCAGCATTTT. Translated: CASKDRGQPQHF.